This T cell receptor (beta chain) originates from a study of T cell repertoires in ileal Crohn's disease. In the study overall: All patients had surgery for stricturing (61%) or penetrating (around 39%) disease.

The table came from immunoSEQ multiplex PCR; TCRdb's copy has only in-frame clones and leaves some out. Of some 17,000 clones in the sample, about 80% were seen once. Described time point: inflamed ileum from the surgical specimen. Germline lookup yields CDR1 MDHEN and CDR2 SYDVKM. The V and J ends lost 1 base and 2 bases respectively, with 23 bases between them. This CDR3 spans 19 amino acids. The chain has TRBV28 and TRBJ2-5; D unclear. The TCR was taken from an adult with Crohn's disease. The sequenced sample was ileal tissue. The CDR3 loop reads CASSLSGQVRPRRQETQYF. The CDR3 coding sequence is TGTGCCAGCAGTTTATCAGGTCAAGTCAGACCGCGTCGGCAAGAGACCCAGTACTTC.